This T cell receptor beta chain comes out of a study of cytotoxic CD8 clonotypes in ibrutinib-treated CLL. For the study at large: Responses: roughly 25 partial, 2 complete; after median approximately six years, around 14 stayed remitted, about twelve progressed. Study observations and caveats: For progressing versus sustained-remission patients, sampling times were not the same. Clonality rose at ibrutinib response, held steady in sustained remission, and fell toward baseline at progression.

Here immunoSEQ multiplex PCR was the method, and the copy in TCRdb shows in-frame clones only, minus some. Among 25,000 or so clones, roughly 57% were seen once, and the ten largest hold 12% to 15%. V lost 6 bases and J lost 4; bases outside the gene matches: 0. Per germline, CDR1 ENHRY and CDR2 SYGVKD. This CDR3 spans 12 amino acids. This clone was detected only once. The antigen remains undetermined. The chain carries TRBV10-3 and TRBJ2-3, with 8 bases fitting TRBD2. The starting material was PBMCs, obtained before ibrutinib treatment. The source of this sequence is a human donor with chronic lymphocytic leukemia. The DNA for the CDR3 is TGTGCCATCAGCGGGGGGGCAGATACGCAGTATTTT. This translates into CAISGGADTQYF.